This record concerns one T cell receptor beta chain sequence. Its antigen is undetermined. One end of the junction varies from germline; a read error may be responsible. The sample contains more than one DNA sequence encoding this CDR3. These data originate in a study of cytomegalovirus exposure and HLA in healthy donors. General study results and limits: There were some public TCRs occurring in many donors, but most TCR sequences were rare.

Germline V gives CDR1 LGHNA, CDR2 YSLEER. The length of the CDR3 is 15 residues. The PCR ran on 60 Vbeta and 13 Jbeta primers. Profiled with immunoSEQ multiplex PCR; TCRdb holds only in-frame clones, not every one. This table has a few hundred thousand clones, over 75% appearing once. The chain couples TRBV4-3 to TRBJ1-1; 8 nucleotides match TRBD1. This TCR was recovered from a man aged 18 to 29 in good health and CMV-seronegative. Sequences were obtained from PBMCs. The CDR3: CASSQDYPGGTEAFF. The CDR3 region has the DNA TGCGCCAGCAGCCAAGATTACCCAGGGGGCACTGAAGCTTTCTTC.